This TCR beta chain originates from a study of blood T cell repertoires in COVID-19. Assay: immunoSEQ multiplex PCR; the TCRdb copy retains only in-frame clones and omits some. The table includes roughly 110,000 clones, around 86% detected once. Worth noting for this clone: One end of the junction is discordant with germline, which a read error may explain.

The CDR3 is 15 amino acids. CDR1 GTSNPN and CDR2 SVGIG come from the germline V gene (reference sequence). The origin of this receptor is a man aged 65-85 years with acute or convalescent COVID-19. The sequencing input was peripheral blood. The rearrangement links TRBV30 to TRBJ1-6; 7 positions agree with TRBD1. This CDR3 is CAWLHSETGNSPLHF. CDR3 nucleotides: TGTGCCTGGCTCCACTCCGAGACAGGGAATTCACCTCTCCACTTT.